The present TCR beta chain was sequenced within a study of PD-1 blockade in classical Hodgkin lymphoma. Each patient experienced a relapse that followed autologous stem cell transplantation, and brentuximab vedotin exposure varied. In germline, CDR1 is SGDLS, CDR2 YYNGEE. V was pared by 0 bases and J by 4 bases, with 11 bases between. This CDR3 comprises 14 residues. TCRdb keeps only in-frame clones here, not all; method: immunoSEQ multiplex PCR. The sample lists around 25,000 clones, around 70% occurring once. The rearrangement uses TRBV9 and TRBJ2-7; D unresolved. This receptor was identified in a human donor with classical Hodgkin lymphoma. The sample in question was peripheral blood mononuclear cells (PBMCs), obtained before the second cycle of nivolumab. Written as DNA, the CDR3 is TGTGCCAGCAGCGTAGACGACCGACGATACGAGCAGTACTTC. Amino acids: CASSVDDRRYEQYF.